Shown below are 21 T cell receptor beta chains from a single sample sequenced in a study of blood T cell repertoires in COVID-19. The method was immunoSEQ multiplex PCR; TCRdb's version includes in-frame clones alone and lacks a portion of them. The table includes tens of thousands of clones, 88% detected once. Sequencing input: peripheral blood. The receptors shown here come from a man in his fifties with active COVID-19.

This clone was counted once. The chain joins TRBV12-5 to TRBJ1-4; D is undetermined. The V gene lost 0 bases and the J gene lost 4 bases, with 12 bases spanning the gap. CDR3 length: 16 amino acids. CDR1 is LGHNT and CDR2 is FRNRAP in the germline V gene. CDR3 nucleotide sequence: TGTGCTAGTGGTTTGGTAGGAGGGAAGGGTAATGAAAAACTGTTTTTT. Residues: CASGLVGGKGNEKLFF.

The V call is TRBV12-5, the J call TRBJ2-1; TRBD2 is a possible D gene (5 bases). Trimming took off 1 base at V and 7 bases at J, with 8 bases between the two ends. Germline V CDR1 and CDR2: LGHNT, FRNRAP. The CDR3 has 13 residues. CDR3 residues: CASGLDTRNEQFF. The CDR3 DNA reads TGTGCTAGTGGTTTGGATACTAGAAATGAGCAGTTCTTC.

V usage is TRBV16 and J usage is TRBJ1-4, with D perhaps TRBD1 (5 bases). Trimming pared 4 bases from V and 7 bases from J, leaving 16 bases between. Germline V gene sequence: CDR1 KGHSY, CDR2 FQNENV. This CDR3 comprises 15 residues. The CDR3 is CASSRHRRSFEKLFF. The CDR3 DNA reads as TGTGCCAGCAGCCGCCACAGGAGATCATTTGAAAAACTGTTTTTT. Complete variable domain (other parts from reference TRBV16 and TRBJ1-4): GEEVAQTPKHLVRGEGQKAKLYCAPIKGHSYVFWYQQVLKNEFKFLISFQNENVFDETGMPKERFSAKCLPNSPCSLEIQATKLEDSAVYFCASSRHRRSFEKLFFGSGTQLSVL.

The chain uses TRBV6-1 and TRBJ2-2; 8 nucleotides match TRBD2. J was trimmed by 3 bases and V by 4 bases; bases with no gene match: 10. This CDR3 is 17 amino acids long. Germline values: CDR1 MNHNS, CDR2 SASEGT. As DNA, the CDR3 is TGTGCCAGCAGTGGAGTAAAGCGGGAGCCATACACCGGGGAGCTGTTTTTT. Its translation is CASSGVKREPYTGELFF.

The rearrangement joins TRBV6-6 to TRBJ2-3; D perhaps matches TRBD2 (6 bases). This CDR3 spans 13 amino acids. V lost 6 bases and J 3 bases, leaving 10 bases between the germline ends. CDR1 MNHNY and CDR2 SVGAGI come from the germline V gene (reference sequence). For the CDR3, the DNA is TGTGCCAGCAGGGACTACCAAACAGATACGCAGTATTTT. This gives the protein CASRDYQTDTQYF.

The gene calls are TRBV3-1 (or the pseudogene TRBV3-2) and TRBJ1-2; no clear D. The CDR3 totals 12 residues. The germline V gene has CDR1 LGHDT and CDR2 YNNKEL (reference sequence). Between the trimmed V and J ends, which lost 5 bases and 5 bases, there was a span of 9 bases. DNA for the CDR3: TGTGCCAGCAGCGGAGCGGCTTATGGCTACACCTTC. Its translation is CASSGAAYGYTF.

V gene TRBV7-9 combines with J gene TRBJ2-7; 8 nucleotides align to TRBD1. Germline V gene data show CDR1 as SEHNR and CDR2 as FQNEAQ (reference sequence). This CDR3 region has 15 residues. With 5 bases clipped from V and 3 bases from J, the junction kept 9 bases outside the gene matches. As DNA, the CDR3 is TGTGCCAGCAGCCCAAAGGGACAGGAGGGCTACGAGCAGTACTTC. The encoded protein is CASSPKGQEGYEQYF.

The rearrangement links TRBV5-1 to TRBJ2-1, with a tentative D call TRBD1 (5 bases). This CDR3 has 13 residues. Deletions cut 0 bases from V and 9 bases from J, with 10 bases between. Per the germline V gene, CDR1 is SGHRS and CDR2 is YFSETQ. The CDR3 spells CASSLGLQGEQFF. The CDR3 DNA is TGCGCCAGCAGCTTGGGTTTGCAGGGTGAGCAGTTCTTC.

The rearrangement links TRBV9 to TRBJ1-1; 9 positions agree with TRBD1. This CDR3 has 15 amino acids. Germline assignment: CDR1 SGDLS and CDR2 YYNGEE. V lost 4 bases to trimming and J lost 4 bases; unmatched junction nucleotides: 8. CDR3 nucleotide sequence: TGTGCCAGCAGCCCACGGACAGGGGACCTCACTGAAGCTTTCTTT. Amino acid sequence: CASSPRTGDLTEAFF.

This rearrangement joins TRBV6-5 to TRBJ1-3, with unresolved D. Germline assignment: CDR1 MNHEY and CDR2 SVGAGI. With 2 bases removed from V and 4 bases from J, the gap between germline ends came to 9 bases. The CDR3 spans 14 residues. DNA of the CDR3: TGTGCCAGCAGTTACGGCAACACCGGAAACACCATATATTTT. Translation: CASSYGNTGNTIYF.

The genes are TRBV3-1 (or the pseudogene TRBV3-2) and TRBJ2-1; D is ambiguous. V shed 2 bases and J shed 5 bases, with 7 bases lying between them. CDR3 length: 13 amino acids. The germline gives CDR1 LGHDT, CDR2 YNNKEL (reference sequence). Written as DNA, the CDR3 is TGTGCCAGCAGCCAATATTTAGACAATGAGCAGTTCTTC. It is translated as CASSQYLDNEQFF.

The chain couples TRBV28 to TRBJ2-1, with D possibly being TRBD2 (5 bases). The CDR3 is 14 residues long. CDR1 MDHEN and CDR2 SYDVKM come from the germline V gene. V lost 9 bases, J lost 6 bases, and 18 bases lay in between. The chain's CDR3 is CARPIRTRGNEQFF. CDR3 sequence (DNA): TGTGCCAGGCCTATTCGTACTCGGGGCAATGAGCAGTTCTTC.

The CDR3 sequence: CASSFQGTGPYEQYF. The CDR3 DNA sequence: TGTGCCAGCAGCTTCCAGGGGACAGGCCCCTACGAGCAGTACTTC. The V gene is TRBV11-3, the J gene TRBJ2-7; 8 bases fit TRBD1. V gave up 3 bases and J gave up 2 bases; unmatched junction bases: 6. CDR1 SGHNT and CDR2 YENEEA come from the germline V gene. CDR3 length: 15 residues.

The chain carries TRBV5-4 and TRBJ2-1; 8 nucleotides line up with TRBD1. Trimming cost V 4 bases and J 2 bases; bases outside gene matches: 11. The CDR3 is 17 amino acids. Germline V gene lookup returns CDR1 SGHNT and CDR2 YYREEE (reference sequence). The CDR3 region has the DNA TGTGCCAGCAGCCCGCAGGGGCAGGGGGCGGCCTACAATGAGCAGTTCTTC. It encodes CASSPQGQGAAYNEQFF.

In this sample, this clone turned up once. The chain carries TRBV12-5 and TRBJ1-2; D possibly corresponds to TRBD1 (5 bases). The CDR3 extends over 18 amino acids. Trimming took off 0 bases at V and 7 bases at J, with 24 bases between the two ends. Germline V gene sequence: CDR1 LGHNT, CDR2 FRNRAP. The CDR3 DNA sequence: TGTGCTAGTGGTTTGGTCGTAGGGCCCCGTAGGACACTCGGTGGCTACACCTTC. It specifies CASGLVVGPRRTLGGYTF. The variable domain in full, with the rest retrieved from reference TRBV12-5 and TRBJ1-2, is DARVTQTPRHKVTEMGQEVTMRCQPILGHNTVFWYRQTMMQGLELLAYFRNRAPLDDSGMPKDRFSAEMPDATLATLKIQPSEPRDSAVYFCASGLVVGPRRTLGGYTFGSGTRLTVV.

The chain is built from TRBV9 and TRBJ1-1; possibly TRBD1 for D (5 bases). V shed 4 bases and J shed 4 bases, with 14 bases lying between them. Per germline, CDR1 SGDLS and CDR2 YYNGEE. The CDR3 spans 14 residues. The CDR3 loop reads CASSPGLLGTEAFF. DNA of the CDR3: TGTGCCAGCAGCCCGGGACTCTTGGGCACTGAAGCTTTCTTT.

The chain is built from TRBV18 and TRBJ2-2, with TRBD2 identical over 15 bases. The V and J ends lost 3 bases and 0 bases, in that order; junction bases with no gene match: 5. Germline V gene lookup returns CDR1 KGHSH and CDR2 LQKENI. This CDR3 comprises 19 residues. Written as DNA, the CDR3 is TGTGCCAGCTCACCTAGGGGACTAGCGGGAGGATCGAACACCGGGGAGCTGTTTTTT. Its translation is CASSPRGLAGGSNTGELFF.

The chain has TRBV13 and TRBJ2-7; the D gene is possibly TRBD1 (5 bases). The CDR3 is 12 amino acids. Germline V gives CDR1 PRHDT, CDR2 FYEKMQ (reference sequence). Deletions cut 5 bases from V and 3 bases from J, with 8 bases between. The CDR3 DNA reads as TGTGCCAGCAGCCAGGGTGACTACGAGCAGTACTTC. As protein: CASSQGDYEQYF.

The J gene is TRBJ1-1, the V gene TRBV7-3; TRBD1 matches 7 bases. V trimming: 5 bases; J trimming: 8 bases; junction bases outside the gene matches: 8. This CDR3 spans 13 amino acids. In germline, CDR1 is SGHTA, CDR2 FQGTGA. CDR3 amino acids: CASSAGTEGEAFF. DNA for the CDR3: TGTGCCAGCAGCGCAGGGACAGAAGGGGAAGCTTTCTTT. Together with reference TRBV7-3 and TRBJ1-1, the CDR3 gives the full variable domain: GAGVSQTPSNKVTEKGKYVELRCDPISGHTALYWYRQSLGQGPEFLIYFQGTGAADDSGLPNDRFFAVRPEGSVSTLKIQRTERGDSAVYLCASSAGTEGEAFFGQGTRLTVV.

This chain links TRBV27 with TRBJ1-1; perhaps TRBD1 as D (5 bases). Germline values: CDR1 MNHEY, CDR2 SMNVEV (reference sequence). V gave up 3 bases and J gave up 5 bases, with 16 bases separating them. The CDR3 has 15 residues. CDR3 nucleotides: TGTGCCAGCAGTTTGGAGATCGGACGGGGGACTGAAGCTTTCTTT. Amino acid sequence: CASSLEIGRGTEAFF.

The V and J genes are TRBV6-5 and TRBJ2-7, with D possibly TRBD1 on 5 matching bases. The CDR3 has 14 residues. Germline V CDR1 and CDR2: MNHEY, SVGAGI. V was cut by 6 bases and J by 0 bases, with 12 bases left in between. In DNA form, the CDR3 reads TGTGCCAGCAGAGGGGCAGGAGCCTCCTACGAGCAGTACTTC. Protein sequence: CASRGAGASYEQYF.